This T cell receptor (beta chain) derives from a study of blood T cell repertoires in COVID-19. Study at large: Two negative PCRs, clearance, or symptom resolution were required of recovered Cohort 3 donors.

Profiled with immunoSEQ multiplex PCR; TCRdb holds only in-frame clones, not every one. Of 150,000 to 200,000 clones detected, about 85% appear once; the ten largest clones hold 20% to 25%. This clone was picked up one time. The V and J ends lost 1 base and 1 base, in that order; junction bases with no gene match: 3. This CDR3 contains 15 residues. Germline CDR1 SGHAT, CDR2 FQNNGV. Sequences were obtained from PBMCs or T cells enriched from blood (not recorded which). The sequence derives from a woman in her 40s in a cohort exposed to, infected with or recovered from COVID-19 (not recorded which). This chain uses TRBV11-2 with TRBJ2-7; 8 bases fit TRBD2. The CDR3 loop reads CASSLAGGLSYEQYF. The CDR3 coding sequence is TGTGCCAGCAGCTTAGCGGGAGGGCTTTCCTACGAGCAGTACTTC.